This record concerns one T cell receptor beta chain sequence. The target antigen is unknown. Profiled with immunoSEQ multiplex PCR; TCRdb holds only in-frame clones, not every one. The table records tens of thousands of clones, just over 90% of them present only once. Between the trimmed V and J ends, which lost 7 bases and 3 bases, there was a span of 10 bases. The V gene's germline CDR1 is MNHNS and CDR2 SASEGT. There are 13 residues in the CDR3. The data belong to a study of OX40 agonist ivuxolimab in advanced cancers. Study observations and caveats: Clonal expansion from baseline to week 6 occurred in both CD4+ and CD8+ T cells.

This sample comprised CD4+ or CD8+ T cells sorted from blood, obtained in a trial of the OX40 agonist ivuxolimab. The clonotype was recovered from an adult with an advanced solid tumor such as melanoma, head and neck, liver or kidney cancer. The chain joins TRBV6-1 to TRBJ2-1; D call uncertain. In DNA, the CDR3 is TGTGCCAGCATCCTTGGCGGCTACAATGAGCAGTTCTTC. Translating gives CASILGGYNEQFF.